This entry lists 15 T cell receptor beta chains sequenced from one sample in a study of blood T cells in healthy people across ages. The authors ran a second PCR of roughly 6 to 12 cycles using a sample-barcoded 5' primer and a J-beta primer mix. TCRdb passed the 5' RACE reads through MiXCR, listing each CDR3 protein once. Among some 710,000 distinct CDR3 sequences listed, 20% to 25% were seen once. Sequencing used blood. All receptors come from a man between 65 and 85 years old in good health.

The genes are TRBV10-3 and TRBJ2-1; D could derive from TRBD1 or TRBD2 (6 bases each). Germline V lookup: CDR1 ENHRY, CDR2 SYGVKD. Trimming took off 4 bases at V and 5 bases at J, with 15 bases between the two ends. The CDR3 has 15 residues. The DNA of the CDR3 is TGTGCCATCAGTGTCGGGGGCTCTATCAACAATGAGCAGTTCTTC. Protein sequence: CAISVGGSINNEQFF.

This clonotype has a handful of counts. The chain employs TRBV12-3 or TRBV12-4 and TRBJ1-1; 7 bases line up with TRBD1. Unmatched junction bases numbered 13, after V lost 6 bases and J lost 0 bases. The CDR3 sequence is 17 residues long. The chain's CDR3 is CASRPRGSRSMNTEAFF. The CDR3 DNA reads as TGTGCCAGCAGACCCAGGGGGAGCCGGAGTATGAACACTGAAGCTTTCTTT.

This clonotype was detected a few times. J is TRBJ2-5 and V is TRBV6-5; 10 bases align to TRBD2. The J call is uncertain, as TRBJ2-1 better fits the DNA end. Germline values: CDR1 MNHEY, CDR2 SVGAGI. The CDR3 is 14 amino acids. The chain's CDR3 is CASSGPSGSNEQFF. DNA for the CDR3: TGTGCCAGCAGTGGGCCTAGCGGGAGTAATGAGCAGTTCTTC.

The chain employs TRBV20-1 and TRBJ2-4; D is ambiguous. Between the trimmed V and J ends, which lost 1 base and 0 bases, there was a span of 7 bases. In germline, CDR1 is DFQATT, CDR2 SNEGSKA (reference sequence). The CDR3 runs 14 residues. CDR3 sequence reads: CSARVKIAKNIQYF. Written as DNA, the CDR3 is TGCAGTGCTAGAGTCAAAATAGCCAAAAACATTCAGTACTTC.

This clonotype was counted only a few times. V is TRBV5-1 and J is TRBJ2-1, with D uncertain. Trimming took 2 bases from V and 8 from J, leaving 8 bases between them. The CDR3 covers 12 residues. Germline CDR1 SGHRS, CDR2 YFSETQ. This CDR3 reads CASSFRVHEQFF. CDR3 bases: TGCGCCAGCAGCTTCCGCGTCCATGAGCAGTTCTTC.

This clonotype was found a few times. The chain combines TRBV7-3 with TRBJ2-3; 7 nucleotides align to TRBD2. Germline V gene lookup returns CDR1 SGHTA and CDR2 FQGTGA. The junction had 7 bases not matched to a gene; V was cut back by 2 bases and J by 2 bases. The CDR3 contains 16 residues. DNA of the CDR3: TGTGCCAGCAGCTTAGGCGGGAGCCCATACACAGATACGCAGTATTTT. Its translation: CASSLGGSPYTDTQYF.

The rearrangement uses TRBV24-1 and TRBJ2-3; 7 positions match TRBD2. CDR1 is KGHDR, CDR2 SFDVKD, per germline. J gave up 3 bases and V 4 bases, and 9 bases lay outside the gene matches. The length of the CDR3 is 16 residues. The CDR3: CATSDPGLGQTDTQYF. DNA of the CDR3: TGTGCCACCAGTGACCCTGGACTAGGGCAGACAGATACGCAGTATTTT.

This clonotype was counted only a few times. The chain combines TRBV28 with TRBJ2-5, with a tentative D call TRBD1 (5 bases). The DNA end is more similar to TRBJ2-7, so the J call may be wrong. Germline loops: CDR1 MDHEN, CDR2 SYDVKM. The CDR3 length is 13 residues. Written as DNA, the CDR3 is TGTGCCAGCAGGGAAACTACAGGCTACGAGCAGTACTTC. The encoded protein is CASRETTGYEQYF.

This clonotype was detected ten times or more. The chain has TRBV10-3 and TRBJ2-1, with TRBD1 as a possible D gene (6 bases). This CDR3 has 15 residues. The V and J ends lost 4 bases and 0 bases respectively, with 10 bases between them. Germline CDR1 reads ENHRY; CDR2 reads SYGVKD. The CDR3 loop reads CAISGGHLSYNEQFF. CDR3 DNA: TGTGCCATCAGTGGGGGACACCTCTCCTACAATGAGCAGTTCTTC.

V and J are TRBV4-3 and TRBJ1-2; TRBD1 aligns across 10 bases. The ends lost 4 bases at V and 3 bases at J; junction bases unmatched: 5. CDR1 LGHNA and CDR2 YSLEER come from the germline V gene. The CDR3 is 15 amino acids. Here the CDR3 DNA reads TGCGCCAGCAGCCCCCCGGGACAGGGGTACTATGGCTACACCTTC. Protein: CASSPPGQGYYGYTF.

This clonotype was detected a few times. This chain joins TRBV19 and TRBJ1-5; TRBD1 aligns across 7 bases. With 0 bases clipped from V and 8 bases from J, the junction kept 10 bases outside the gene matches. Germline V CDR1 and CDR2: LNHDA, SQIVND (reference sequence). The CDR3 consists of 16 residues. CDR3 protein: CASSIDKGTVREPQHF. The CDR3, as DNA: TGTGCCAGTAGTATAGATAAGGGGACAGTCAGGGAGCCCCAGCATTTT.

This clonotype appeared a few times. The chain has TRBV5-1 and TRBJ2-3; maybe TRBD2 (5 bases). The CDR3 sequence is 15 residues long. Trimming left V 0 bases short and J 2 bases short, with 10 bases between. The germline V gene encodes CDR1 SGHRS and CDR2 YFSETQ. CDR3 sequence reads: CASSLAGKPTDTQYF. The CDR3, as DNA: TGCGCCAGCAGCTTGGCGGGGAAACCCACAGATACGCAGTATTTT.

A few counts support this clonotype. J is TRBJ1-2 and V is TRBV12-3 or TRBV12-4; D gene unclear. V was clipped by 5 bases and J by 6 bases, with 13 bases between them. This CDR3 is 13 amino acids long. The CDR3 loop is CASSPTLGHGYTF. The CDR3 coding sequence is TGTGCCAGCAGTCCAACCCTCGGGCATGGCTACACCTTC.

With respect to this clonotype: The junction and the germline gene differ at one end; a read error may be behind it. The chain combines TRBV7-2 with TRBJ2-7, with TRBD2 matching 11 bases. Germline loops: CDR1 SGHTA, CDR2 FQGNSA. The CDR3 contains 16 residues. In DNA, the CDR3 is TGTGCCAGCAGCTTAGAAGGGACTAGCGGCACCCACGAGCAGTACTTT. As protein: CASSLEGTSGTHEQYF.

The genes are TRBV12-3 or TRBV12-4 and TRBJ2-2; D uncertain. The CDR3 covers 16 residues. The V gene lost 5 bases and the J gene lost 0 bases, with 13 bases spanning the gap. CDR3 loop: CASSRFDSANTGELFF. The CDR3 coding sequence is TGTGCCAGCAGTCGGTTCGATTCCGCGAACACCGGGGAGCTGTTTTTT.